This TCR beta chain came from a study of blood T cell repertoires in COVID-19. Across the whole study: Acute and convalescent COVID-19 samples came from the United States, Italy and Spain.

The assay was immunoSEQ multiplex PCR, and TCRdb's table has in-frame clones only and misses some. The sample yields about 140,000 clones, roughly 85% seen once. This clonotype originated in a man in his sixties with acute or convalescent COVID-19. The sample consisted of peripheral blood.

CDR3 sequence reads: CASSASTGNTEAFF. The CDR3, as DNA: TGTGCCAGCAGCGCAAGTACAGGGAACACTGAAGCTTTCTTT. This chain links TRBV7-2 with TRBJ1-1; D possibly corresponds to TRBD1 (5 bases). The V and J ends lost 5 bases and 1 base respectively, with 11 bases between them. This CDR3 is 14 amino acids long. Germline CDR1 SGHTA, CDR2 FQGNSA.